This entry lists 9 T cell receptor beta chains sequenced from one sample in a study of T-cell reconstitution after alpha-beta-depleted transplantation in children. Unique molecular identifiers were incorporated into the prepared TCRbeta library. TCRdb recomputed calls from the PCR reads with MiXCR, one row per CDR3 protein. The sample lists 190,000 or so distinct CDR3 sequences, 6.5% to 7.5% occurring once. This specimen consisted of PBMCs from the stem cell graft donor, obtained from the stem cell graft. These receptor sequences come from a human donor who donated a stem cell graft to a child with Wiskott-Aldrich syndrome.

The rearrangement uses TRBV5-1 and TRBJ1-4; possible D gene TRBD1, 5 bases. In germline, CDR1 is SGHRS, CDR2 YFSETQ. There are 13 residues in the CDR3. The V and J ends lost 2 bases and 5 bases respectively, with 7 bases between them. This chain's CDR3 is CASSFGANEKLFF. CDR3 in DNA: TGCGCCAGCAGCTTCGGGGCGAATGAAAAACTGTTTTTT.

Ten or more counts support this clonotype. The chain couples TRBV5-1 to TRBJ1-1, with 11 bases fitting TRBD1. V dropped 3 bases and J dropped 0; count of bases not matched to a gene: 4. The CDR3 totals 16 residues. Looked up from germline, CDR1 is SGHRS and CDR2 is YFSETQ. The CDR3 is CASSSGQGALNTEAFF. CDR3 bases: TGCGCCAGCAGCTCCGGACAGGGGGCTCTGAACACTGAAGCTTTCTTT.

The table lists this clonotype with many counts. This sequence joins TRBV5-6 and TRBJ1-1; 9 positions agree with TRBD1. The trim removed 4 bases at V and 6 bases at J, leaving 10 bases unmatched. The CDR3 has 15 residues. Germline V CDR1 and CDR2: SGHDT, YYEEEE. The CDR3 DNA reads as TGTGCCAGCAGCGGTAGCGGACAGGGGCAATCTGAAGCTTTCTTT. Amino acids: CASSGSGQGQSEAFF. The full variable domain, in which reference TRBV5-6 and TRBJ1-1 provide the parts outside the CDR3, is DAGVTQSPTHLIKTRGQQVTLRCSPKSGHDTVSWYQQALGQGPQFIFQYYEEEERQRGNFPDRFSGHQFPNYSSELNVNALLLGDSALYLCASSGSGQGQSEAFFGQGTRLTVV.

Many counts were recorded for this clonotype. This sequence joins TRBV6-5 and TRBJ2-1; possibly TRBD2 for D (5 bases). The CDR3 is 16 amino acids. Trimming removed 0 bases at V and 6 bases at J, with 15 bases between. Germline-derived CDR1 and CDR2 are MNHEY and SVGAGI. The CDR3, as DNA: TGTGCCAGCAGTTACTCGCGCCTAGCCGGGCTCAATGAGCAGTTCTTC. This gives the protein CASSYSRLAGLNEQFF.

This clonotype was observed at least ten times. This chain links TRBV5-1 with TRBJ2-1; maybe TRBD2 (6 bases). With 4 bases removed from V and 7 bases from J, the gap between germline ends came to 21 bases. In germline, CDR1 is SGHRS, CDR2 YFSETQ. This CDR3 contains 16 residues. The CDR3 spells CASSGGLSASINEQFF. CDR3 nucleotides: TGCGCCAGCAGCGGCGGACTATCAGCGAGTATAAATGAGCAGTTCTTC.

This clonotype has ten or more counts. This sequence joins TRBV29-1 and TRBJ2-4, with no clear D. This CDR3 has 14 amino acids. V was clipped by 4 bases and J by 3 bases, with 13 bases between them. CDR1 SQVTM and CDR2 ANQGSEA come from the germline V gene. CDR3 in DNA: TGCAGCGTTGCCAAGGGCTGGCTCAAAAACATTCAGTACTTC. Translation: CSVAKGWLKNIQYF.

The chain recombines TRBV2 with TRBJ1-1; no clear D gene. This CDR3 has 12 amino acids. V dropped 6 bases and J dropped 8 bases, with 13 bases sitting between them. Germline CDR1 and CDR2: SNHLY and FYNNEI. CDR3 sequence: CASSAIVWEAFF. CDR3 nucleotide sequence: TGTGCCAGCAGCGCGATAGTTTGGGAAGCTTTCTTT.

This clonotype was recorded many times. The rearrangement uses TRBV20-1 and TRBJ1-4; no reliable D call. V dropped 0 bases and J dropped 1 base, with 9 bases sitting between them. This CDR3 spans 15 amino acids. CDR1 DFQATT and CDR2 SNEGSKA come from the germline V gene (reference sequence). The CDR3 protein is CSARDGSQTNEKLFF. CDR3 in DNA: TGCAGTGCTAGAGATGGCAGCCAAACTAATGAAAAACTGTTTTTT.

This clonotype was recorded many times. CDR3 region: CAIRDSLNTEAFF. The CDR3 region has the DNA TGTGCCATCAGGGACAGTTTGAACACTGAAGCTTTCTTT. This rearrangement joins TRBV10-3 to TRBJ1-1; tentatively, D is TRBD1 (6 bases). The CDR3 sequence is 13 residues long. Trimming shortened V by 6 bases and J by 0 bases, and 8 bases separated the two germline ends. Germline V gene sequence: CDR1 ENHRY, CDR2 SYGVKD.